These 3 T cell receptor beta chains were sequenced from one sample in a study of T cells in Graves' hyperthyroidism and ophthalmopathy. Amplification of TCR beta CDR3 regions used RNA as the template. TCR CDR3 regions were first amplified by RT-PCR with HTBI primers. TCRdb re-analysed the multiplex PCR reads in MiXCR, keeping a single row per CDR3 protein. The sample contains a few hundred thousand distinct CDR3 sequences, approximately 13% of which appear only once. Sequencing used blood. These receptors were taken from a man younger than 45 with Graves' hyperthyroidism that later progressed to Graves' ophthalmopathy.

V is TRBV25-1 and J is TRBJ2-1, with 9 positions matching TRBD2. The junction had 9 bases not matched to a gene; V was cut back by 1 base and J by 5 bases. Germline CDR1 is MGHDK and CDR2 is SYGVNS. This CDR3 has 17 amino acids. CDR3 in amino acids: CASSEFAGGPAHNEQFF. In nucleotides, the CDR3 is TGTGCCAGCAGTGAATTTGCGGGGGGGCCTGCCCACAATGAGCAGTTCTTC.

This clonotype was seen at least ten times. The gene calls are TRBV12-3 or TRBV12-4 and TRBJ1-5; 9 bases line up with TRBD1. V trimming: 8 bases; J trimming: 4 bases; junction bases outside the gene matches: 6. CDR3 length equals 14 residues. This chain's CDR3 is CASLLGQGNQPQHF. CDR3 DNA: TGTGCCAGCCTCTTAGGACAGGGGAATCAGCCCCAGCATTTT.

The chain employs TRBV15 and TRBJ1-5; D may be TRBD1 (6 bases). The CDR3 contains 14 residues. The V and J ends lost 2 bases and 4 bases respectively, with 9 bases between them. Germline CDR1 is LNHNV and CDR2 is YYDKDF (reference sequence). The CDR3 sequence is CATSRSQGNQPQHF. CDR3 sequence (DNA): TGTGCCACCAGCAGATCACAGGGAAATCAGCCCCAGCATTTT.